This T cell receptor (beta chain) came from a study of lung T cells in sarcoidosis with Löfgren's syndrome. Study summary: Sarcoidosis features CD4+ T cell accumulation in bronchoalveolar lavage fluid. Löfgren's syndrome patients were the main repertoire analysis focus.

TCRdb reprocessed the reads via MiXCR and lists one record per CDR3 protein. Of about 9,400 distinct CDR3 sequences listed, just under 20% are singletons. This clonotype is categorized as medium-sized. Input material: CD4+ T cells from bronchoalveolar lavage. The source is a human donor with sarcoidosis (Löfgren's syndrome or another form), or a control subject (not recorded which).

As DNA, the CDR3 is TGTGCCAGCAGCAGGGGGACCTACGAGCAGTACTTC. Protein product: CASSRGTYEQYF. The chain has TRBV6-1 and TRBJ2-7, with 7 positions matching TRBD1. V dropped 6 bases and J dropped 2; count of bases not matched to a gene: 1. This CDR3 is 12 amino acids long. The germline V gene has CDR1 MNHNS and CDR2 SASEGT.